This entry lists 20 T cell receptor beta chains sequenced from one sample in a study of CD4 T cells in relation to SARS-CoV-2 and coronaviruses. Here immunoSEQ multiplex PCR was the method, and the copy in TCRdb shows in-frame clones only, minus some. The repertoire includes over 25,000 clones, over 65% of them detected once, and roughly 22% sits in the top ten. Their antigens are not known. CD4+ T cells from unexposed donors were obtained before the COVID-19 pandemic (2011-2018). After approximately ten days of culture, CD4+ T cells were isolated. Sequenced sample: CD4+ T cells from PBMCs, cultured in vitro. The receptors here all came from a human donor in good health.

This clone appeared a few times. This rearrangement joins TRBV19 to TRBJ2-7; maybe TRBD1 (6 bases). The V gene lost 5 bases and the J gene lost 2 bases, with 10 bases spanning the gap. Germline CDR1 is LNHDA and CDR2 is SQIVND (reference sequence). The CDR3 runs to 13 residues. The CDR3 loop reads CASSHTGTYEQYF. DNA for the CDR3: TGTGCCAGTAGTCACACAGGGACCTACGAGCAGTACTTC.

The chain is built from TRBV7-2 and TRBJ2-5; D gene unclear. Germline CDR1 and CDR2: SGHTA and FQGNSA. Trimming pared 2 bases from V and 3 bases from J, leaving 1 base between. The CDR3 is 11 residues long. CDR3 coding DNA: TGTGCCAGCAGCTTAAAAGAGACCCAGTACTTC. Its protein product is CASSLKETQYF.

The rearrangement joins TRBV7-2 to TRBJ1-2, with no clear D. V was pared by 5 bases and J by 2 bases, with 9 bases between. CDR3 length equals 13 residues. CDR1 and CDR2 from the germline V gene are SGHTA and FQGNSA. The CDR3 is CASSQIGNYGYTF. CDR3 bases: TGTGCCAGCAGCCAGATCGGGAACTATGGCTACACCTTC. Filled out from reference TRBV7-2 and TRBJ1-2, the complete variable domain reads GAGVSQSPSNKVTEKGKDVELRCDPISGHTALYWYRQSLGQGLEFLIYFQGNSAPDKSGLPSDRFSAERTGGSVSTLTIQRTQQEDSAVYLCASSQIGNYGYTFGSGTRLTVV.

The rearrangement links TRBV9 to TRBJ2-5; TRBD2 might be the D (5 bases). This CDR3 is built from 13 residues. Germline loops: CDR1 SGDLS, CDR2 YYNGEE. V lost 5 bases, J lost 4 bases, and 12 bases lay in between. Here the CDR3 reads CASSGGVRETQYF. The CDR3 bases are TGTGCCAGCAGTGGAGGAGTCAGAGAGACCCAGTACTTC.

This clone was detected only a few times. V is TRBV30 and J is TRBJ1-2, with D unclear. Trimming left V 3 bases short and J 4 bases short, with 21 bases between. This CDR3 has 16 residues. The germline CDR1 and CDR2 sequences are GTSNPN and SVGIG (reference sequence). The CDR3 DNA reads TGTGCCTGGAGCGCCCTAACGGGATCCGTTCGCTATGGCTACACCTTC. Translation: CAWSALTGSVRYGYTF.

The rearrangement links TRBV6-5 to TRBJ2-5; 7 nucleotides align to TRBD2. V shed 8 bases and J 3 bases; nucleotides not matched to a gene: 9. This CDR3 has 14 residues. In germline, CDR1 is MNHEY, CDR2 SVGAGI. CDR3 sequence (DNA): TGTGCCAGCCGGCGTCTAGCGGACAAAGAGACCCAGTACTTC. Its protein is CASRRLADKETQYF.

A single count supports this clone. The CDR3: CASSRTYEQYF. In nucleotides, the CDR3 is TGTGCCAGCAGTCGTACCTACGAGCAGTACTTC. The chain uses TRBV7-8 and TRBJ2-7; D is undetermined. Trimming pared 6 bases from V and 2 bases from J, leaving 5 bases between. The CDR3 length is 11 residues. Germline-derived CDR1 and CDR2 are SGHVS and FQNEAQ.

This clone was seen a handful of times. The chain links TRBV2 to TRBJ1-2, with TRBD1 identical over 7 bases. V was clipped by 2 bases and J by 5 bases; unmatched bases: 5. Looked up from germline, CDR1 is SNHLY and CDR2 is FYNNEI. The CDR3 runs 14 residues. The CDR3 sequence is CASSEQDRSYGYTF. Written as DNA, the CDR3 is TGTGCCAGCAGTGAACAGGACAGGTCGTATGGCTACACCTTC. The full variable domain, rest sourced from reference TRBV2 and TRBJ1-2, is EPEVTQTPSHQVTQMGQEVILRCVPISNHLYFYWYRQILGQKVEFLVSFYNNEISEKSEIFDDQFSVERPDGSNFTLKIRSTKLEDSAMYFCASSEQDRSYGYTFGSGTRLTVV.

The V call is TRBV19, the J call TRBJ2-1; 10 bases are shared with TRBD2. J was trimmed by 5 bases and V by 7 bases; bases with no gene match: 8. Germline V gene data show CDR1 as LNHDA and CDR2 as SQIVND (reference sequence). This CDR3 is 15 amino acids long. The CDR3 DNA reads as TGTGCCAGTAAACCTCTAGCGGGAGACCACAATGAGCAGTTCTTC. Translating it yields CASKPLAGDHNEQFF.

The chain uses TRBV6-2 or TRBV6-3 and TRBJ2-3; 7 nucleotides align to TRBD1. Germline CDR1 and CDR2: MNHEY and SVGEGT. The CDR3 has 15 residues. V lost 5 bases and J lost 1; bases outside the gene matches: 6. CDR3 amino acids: CASSADRVGTDTQYF. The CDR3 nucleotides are TGTGCCAGCAGTGCCGACAGGGTGGGCACAGATACGCAGTATTTT.

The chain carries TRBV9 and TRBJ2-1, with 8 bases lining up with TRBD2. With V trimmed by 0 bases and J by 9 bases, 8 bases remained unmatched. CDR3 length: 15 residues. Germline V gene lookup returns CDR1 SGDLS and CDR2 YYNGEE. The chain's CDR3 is CASSVDTGGLLEQFF. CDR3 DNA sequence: TGTGCCAGCAGCGTAGATACGGGAGGGCTACTTGAGCAGTTCTTC.

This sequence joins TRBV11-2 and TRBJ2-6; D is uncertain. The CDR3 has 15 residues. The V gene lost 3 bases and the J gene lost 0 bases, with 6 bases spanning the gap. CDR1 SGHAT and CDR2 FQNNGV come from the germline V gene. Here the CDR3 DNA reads TGTGCCAGCAGCTTCACGGGCTCTGGGGCCAACGTCCTGACTTTC. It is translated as CASSFTGSGANVLTF.

The CDR3 coding sequence is TGTGCCAGCACTGGACAGGGTCGGGAAAAACTGTTTTTT. This codes for CASTGQGREKLFF. The chain employs TRBV6-5 and TRBJ1-4, with 8 bases that match TRBD1. This CDR3 region has 13 residues. Losses at the gene ends were 7 bases for V and 8 bases for J; bases not matched to a gene: 6. Looked up from germline, CDR1 is MNHEY and CDR2 is SVGAGI.

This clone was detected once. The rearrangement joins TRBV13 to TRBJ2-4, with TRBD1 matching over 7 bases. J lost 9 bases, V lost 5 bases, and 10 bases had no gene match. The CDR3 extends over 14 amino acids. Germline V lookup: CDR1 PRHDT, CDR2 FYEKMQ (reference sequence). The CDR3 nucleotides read TGTGCCAGCAGCCAAGACAGGGTTGGCGGCATTCAGTACTTC. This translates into CASSQDRVGGIQYF.

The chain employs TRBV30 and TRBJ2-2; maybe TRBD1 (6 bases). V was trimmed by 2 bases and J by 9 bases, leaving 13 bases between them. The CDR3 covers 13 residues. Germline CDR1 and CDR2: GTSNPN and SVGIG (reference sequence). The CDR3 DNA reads TGTGCCTGGAGTCGTCCAGGGGTGAGGGAGCTGTTTTTT. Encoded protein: CAWSRPGVRELFF.

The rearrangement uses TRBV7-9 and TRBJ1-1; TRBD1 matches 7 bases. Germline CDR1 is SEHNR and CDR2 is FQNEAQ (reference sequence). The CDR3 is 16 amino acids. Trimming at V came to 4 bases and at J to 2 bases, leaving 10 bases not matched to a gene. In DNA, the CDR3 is TGTGCCAGCAGCTCCGGCGGGGCAGGGGGAAACACTGAAGCTTTCTTT. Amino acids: CASSSGGAGGNTEAFF.

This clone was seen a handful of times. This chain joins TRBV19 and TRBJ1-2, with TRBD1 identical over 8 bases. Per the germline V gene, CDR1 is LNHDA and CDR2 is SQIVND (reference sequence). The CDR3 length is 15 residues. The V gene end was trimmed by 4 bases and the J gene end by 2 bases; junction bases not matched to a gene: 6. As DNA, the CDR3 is TGTGCCAGTAGTAGCGGGACAGGTGGAAACTATGGCTACACCTTC. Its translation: CASSSGTGGNYGYTF.

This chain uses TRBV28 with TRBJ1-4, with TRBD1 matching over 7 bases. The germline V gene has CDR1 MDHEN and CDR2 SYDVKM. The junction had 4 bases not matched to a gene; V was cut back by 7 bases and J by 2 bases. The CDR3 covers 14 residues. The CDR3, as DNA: TGTGCCAGCACCCCGGGACAGACTAATGAAAAACTGTTTTTT. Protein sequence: CASTPGQTNEKLFF.

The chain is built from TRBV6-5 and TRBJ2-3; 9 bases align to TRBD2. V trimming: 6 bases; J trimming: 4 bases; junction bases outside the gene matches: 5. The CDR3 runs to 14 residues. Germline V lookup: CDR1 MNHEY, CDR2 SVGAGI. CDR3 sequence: CASSRTSDSDTQYF. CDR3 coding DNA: TGTGCCAGCAGCCGGACTAGCGACTCAGATACGCAGTATTTT.

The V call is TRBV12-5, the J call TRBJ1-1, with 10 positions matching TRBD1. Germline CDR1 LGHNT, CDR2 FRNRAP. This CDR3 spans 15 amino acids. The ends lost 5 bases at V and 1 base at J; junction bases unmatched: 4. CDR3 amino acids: CASGAGQGRNTEAFF. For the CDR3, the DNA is TGTGCTAGTGGTGCGGGACAGGGGAGGAACACTGAAGCTTTCTTT.